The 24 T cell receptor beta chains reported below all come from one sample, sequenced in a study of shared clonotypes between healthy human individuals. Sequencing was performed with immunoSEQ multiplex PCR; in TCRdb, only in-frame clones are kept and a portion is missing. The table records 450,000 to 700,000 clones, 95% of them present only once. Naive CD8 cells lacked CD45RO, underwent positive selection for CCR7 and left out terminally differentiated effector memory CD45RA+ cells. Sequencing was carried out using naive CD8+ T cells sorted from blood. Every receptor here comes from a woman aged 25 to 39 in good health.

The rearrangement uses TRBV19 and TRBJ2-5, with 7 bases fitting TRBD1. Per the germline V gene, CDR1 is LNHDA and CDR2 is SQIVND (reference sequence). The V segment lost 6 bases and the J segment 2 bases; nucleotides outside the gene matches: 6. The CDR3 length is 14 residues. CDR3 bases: TGTGCCAGTAGCGCTCCGGGACAGCAAGAGACCCAGTACTTC. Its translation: CASSAPGQQETQYF.

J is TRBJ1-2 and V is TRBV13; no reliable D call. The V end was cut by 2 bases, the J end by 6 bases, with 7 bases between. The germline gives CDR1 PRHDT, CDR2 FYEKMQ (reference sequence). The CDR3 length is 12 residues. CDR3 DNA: TGTGCCAGCAGCTTAACTGGTAATGGCTACACCTTC. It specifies CASSLTGNGYTF.

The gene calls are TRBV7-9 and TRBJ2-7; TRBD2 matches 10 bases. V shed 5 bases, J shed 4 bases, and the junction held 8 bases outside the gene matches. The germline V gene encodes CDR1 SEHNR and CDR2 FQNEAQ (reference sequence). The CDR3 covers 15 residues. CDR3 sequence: CASSLSGRNQYEQYF. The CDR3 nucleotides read TGTGCCAGCAGCCTTAGCGGGAGGAATCAATACGAGCAGTACTTC.

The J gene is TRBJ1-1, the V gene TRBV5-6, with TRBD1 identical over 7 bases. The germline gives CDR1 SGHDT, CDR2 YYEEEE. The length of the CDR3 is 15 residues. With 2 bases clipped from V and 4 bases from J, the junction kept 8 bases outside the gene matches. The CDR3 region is CASSLYRGWGTEAFF. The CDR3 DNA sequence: TGTGCCAGCAGCTTATACAGGGGTTGGGGCACTGAAGCTTTCTTT.

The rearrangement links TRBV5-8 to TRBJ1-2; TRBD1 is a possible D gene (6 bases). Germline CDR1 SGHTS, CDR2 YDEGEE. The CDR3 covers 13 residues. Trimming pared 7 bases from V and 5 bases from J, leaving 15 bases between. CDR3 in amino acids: CASSAFQGYGYTF. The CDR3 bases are TGTGCCAGCTCAGCGTTCCAGGGGTATGGCTACACCTTC. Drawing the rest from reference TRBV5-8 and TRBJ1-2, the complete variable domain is EAGVTQSPTHLIKTRGQQATLRCSPISGHTSVYWYQQALGLGLQFLLWYDEGEERNRGNFPPRFSGRQFPNYSSELNVNALELEDSALYLCASSAFQGYGYTFGSGTRLTVV.

The CDR3 here is CASSSGQGIADTQYF. The CDR3 DNA reads TGTGCCAGCAGCTCGGGACAGGGGATCGCAGATACGCAGTATTTT. The V and J genes are TRBV13 and TRBJ2-3, with 10 bases matching TRBD1. V dropped 4 bases and J dropped 4; count of bases not matched to a gene: 5. The CDR3 loop spans 15 amino acids. CDR1 and CDR2 (germline): PRHDT, FYEKMQ (reference sequence). The whole variable domain, filled in from reference TRBV13 and TRBJ2-3, reads AAGVIQSPRHLIKEKRETATLKCYPIPRHDTVYWYQQGPGQDPQFLISFYEKMQSDKGSIPDRFSAQQFSDYHSELNMSSLELGDSALYFCASSSGQGIADTQYFGPGTRLTVL.

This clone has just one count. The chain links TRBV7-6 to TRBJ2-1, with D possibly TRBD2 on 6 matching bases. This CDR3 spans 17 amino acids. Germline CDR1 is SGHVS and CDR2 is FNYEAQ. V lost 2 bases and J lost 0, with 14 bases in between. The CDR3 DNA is TGTGCCAGCAGCTTATCAGTACGGGGGAGCTCCTACAATGAGCAGTTCTTC. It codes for CASSLSVRGSSYNEQFF.

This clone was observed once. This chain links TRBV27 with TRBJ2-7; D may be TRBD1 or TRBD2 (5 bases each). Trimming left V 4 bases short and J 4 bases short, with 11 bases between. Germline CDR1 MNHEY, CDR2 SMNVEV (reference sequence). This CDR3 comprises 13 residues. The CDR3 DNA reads TGTGCCAGCAGTTCGCAGGGAGATTACGAGCAGTACTTC. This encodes CASSSQGDYEQYF.

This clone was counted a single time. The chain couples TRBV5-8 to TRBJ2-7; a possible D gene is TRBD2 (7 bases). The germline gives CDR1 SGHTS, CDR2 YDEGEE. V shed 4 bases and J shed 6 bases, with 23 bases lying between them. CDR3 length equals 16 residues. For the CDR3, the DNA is TGTGCCAGCAGCCTTCCACACAGGGAGGGCAGGGTCGAGCAGTACTTC. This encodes CASSLPHREGRVEQYF. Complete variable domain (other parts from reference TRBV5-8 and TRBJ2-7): EAGVTQSPTHLIKTRGQQATLRCSPISGHTSVYWYQQALGLGLQFLLWYDEGEERNRGNFPPRFSGRQFPNYSSELNVNALELEDSALYLCASSLPHREGRVEQYFGPGTRLTVT.

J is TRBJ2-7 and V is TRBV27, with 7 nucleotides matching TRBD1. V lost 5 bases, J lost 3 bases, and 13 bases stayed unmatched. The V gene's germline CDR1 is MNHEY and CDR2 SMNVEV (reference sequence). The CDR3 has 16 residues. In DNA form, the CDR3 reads TGTGCCAGCAGTGACCAACAGGGGCCGCCGGGCTACGAGCAGTACTTC. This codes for CASSDQQGPPGYEQYF.

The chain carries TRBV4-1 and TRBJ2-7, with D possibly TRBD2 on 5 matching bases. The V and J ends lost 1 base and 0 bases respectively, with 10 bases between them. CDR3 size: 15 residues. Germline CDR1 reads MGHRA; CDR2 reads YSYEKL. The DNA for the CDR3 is TGCGCCAGCAGCCAAGGACTATCTACCTCCTACGAGCAGTACTTC. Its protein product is CASSQGLSTSYEQYF.

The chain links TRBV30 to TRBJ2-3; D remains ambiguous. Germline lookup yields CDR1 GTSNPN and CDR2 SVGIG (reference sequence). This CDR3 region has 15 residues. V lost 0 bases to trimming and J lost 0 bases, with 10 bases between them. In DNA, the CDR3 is TGTGCCTGGAGTGTTAGGCAGATTAGCACAGATACGCAGTATTTT. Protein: CAWSVRQISTDTQYF.

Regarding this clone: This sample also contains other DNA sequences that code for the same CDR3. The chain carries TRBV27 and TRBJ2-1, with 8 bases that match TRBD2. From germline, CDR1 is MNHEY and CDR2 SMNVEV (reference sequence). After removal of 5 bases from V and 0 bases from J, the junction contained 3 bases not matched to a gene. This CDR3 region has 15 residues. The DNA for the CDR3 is TGTGCCAGCAGTCCCGGGACTAGCTCCTACAATGAGCAGTTCTTC. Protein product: CASSPGTSSYNEQFF.

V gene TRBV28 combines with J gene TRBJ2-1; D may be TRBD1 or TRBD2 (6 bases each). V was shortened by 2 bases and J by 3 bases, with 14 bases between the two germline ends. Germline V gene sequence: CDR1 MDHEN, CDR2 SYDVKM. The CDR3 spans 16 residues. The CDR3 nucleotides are TGTGCCAGCAGTTTACTAACAGGGAGGTACTACAATGAGCAGTTCTTC. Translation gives CASSLLTGRYYNEQFF.

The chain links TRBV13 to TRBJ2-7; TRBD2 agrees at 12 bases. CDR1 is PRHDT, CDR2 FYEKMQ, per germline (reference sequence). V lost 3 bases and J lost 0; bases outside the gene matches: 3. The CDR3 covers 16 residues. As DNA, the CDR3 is TGTGCCAGCAGCTTGACTAGCGGGAGTAGCTCCTACGAGCAGTACTTC. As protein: CASSLTSGSSSYEQYF. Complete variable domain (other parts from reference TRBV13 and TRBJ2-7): AAGVIQSPRHLIKEKRETATLKCYPIPRHDTVYWYQQGPGQDPQFLISFYEKMQSDKGSIPDRFSAQQFSDYHSELNMSSLELGDSALYFCASSLTSGSSSYEQYFGPGTRLTVT.

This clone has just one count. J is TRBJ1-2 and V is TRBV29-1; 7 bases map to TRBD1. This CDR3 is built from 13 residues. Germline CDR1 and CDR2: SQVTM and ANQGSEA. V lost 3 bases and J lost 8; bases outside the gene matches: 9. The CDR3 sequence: CSVEEGAAIGYTF. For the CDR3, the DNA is TGCAGCGTTGAGGAGGGGGCAGCGATCGGCTACACCTTC.

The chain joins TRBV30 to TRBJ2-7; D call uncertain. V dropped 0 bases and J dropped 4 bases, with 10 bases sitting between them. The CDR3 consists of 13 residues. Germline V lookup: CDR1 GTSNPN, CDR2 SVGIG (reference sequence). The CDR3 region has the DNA TGTGCCTGGAGTGTCGGTGGGAAATACGAGCAGTACTTC. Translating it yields CAWSVGGKYEQYF.

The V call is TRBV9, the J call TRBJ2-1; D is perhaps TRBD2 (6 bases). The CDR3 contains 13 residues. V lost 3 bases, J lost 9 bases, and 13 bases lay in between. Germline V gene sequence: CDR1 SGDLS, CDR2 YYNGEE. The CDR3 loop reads CASSAGDSREQFF. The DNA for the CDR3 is TGTGCCAGCAGCGCGGGGGACTCCCGTGAGCAGTTCTTC. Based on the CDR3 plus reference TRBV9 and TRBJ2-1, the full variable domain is DSGVTQTPKHLITATGQRVTLRCSPRSGDLSVYWYQQSLDQGLQFLIQYYNGEERAKGNILERFSAQQFPDLHSELNLSSLELGDSALYFCASSAGDSREQFFGPGTRLTVL.

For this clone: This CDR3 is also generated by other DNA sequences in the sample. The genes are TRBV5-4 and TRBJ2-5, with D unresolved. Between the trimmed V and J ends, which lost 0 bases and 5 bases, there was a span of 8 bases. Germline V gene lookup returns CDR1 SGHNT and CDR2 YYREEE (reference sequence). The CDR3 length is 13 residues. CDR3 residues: CASSLVEQETQYF. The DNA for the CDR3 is TGTGCCAGCAGCTTGGTCGAGCAGGAGACCCAGTACTTC.

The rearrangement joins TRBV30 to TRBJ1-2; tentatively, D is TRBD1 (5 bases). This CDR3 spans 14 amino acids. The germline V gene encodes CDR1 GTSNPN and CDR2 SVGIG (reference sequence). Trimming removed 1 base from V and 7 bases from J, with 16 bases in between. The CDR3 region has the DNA TGTGCCTGGAGTGCGGGACCCACCGGGGGTGGCTACACCTTC. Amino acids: CAWSAGPTGGGYTF.

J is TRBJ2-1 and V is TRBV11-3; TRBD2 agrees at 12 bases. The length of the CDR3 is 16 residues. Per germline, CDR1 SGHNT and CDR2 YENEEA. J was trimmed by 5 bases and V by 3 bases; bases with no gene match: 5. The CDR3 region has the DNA TGTGCCAGCAGCTTCACCCGGACTAGCGGGAACAATGAGCAGTTCTTC. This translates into CASSFTRTSGNNEQFF. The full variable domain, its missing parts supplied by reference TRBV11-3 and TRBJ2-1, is EAGVVQSPRYKIIEKKQPVAFWCNPISGHNTLYWYLQNLGQGPELLIRYENEEAVDDSQLPKDRFSAERLKGVDSTLKIQPAELGDSAVYLCASSFTRTSGNNEQFFGPGTRLTVL.

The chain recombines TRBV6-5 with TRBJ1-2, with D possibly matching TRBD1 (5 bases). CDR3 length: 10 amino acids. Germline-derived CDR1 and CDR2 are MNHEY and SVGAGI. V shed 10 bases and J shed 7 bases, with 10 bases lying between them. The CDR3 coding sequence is TGTGCCACCTGGGGCCTTGGCTACACCTTC. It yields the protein CATWGLGYTF.

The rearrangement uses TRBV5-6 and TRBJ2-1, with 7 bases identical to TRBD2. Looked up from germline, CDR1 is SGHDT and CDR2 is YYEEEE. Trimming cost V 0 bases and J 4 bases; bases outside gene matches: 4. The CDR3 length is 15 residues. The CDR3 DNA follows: TGTGCCAGCAGCTTGGGGGCGGGAGCGTACAATGAGCAGTTCTTC. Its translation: CASSLGAGAYNEQFF.

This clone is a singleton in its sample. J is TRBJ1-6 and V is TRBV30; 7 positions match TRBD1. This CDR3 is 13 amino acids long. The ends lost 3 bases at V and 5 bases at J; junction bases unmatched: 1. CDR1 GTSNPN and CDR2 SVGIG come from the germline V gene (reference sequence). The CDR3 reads CAWRDRDNSPLHF. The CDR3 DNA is TGTGCCTGGAGAGACAGGGATAATTCACCCCTCCACTTT. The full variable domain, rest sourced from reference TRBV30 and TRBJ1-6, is SQTIHQWPATLVQPVGSPLSLECTVEGTSNPNLYWYRQAAGRGLQLLFYSVGIGQISSEVPQNLSASRPQDRQFILSSKKLLLSDSGFYLCAWRDRDNSPLHFGNGTRLTVT.